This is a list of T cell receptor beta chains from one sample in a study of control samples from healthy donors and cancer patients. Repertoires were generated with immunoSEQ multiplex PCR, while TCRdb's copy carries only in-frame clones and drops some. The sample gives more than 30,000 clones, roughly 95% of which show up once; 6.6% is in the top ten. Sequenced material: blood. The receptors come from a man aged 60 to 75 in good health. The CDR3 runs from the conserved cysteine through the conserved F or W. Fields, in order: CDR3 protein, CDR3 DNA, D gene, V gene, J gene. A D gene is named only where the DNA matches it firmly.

CASSLEQGSTEAFF	TGCGCCAGCAGCTTGGAACAGGGTAGCACTGAAGCTTTCTTT	NA	TRBV5-1	TRBJ1-1
CASSLEGGNEQYF	TGTGCCAGCAGCTTAGAGGGGGGGAACGAGCAGTACTTC	NA	TRBV7-9	TRBJ2-7
CAIATNEKLFF	TGTGCCATAGCAACTAATGAAAAACTGTTTTTT	NA	TRBV19	TRBJ1-4
CASSPFRRPDGYEQYF	TGTGCCAGCAGCCCGTTCCGGAGACCCGACGGGTACGAGCAGTACTTC	NA	TRBV13	TRBJ2-7
CASSYKGPEKLFF	TGTGCCAGCAGTTACAAGGGGCCTGAAAAACTGTTTTTT	NA	TRBV6-5	TRBJ1-4
CASSFFLQGGEQFF	TGCGCCAGCAGCTTTTTCCTACAGGGAGGTGAGCAGTTCTTC	NA	TRBV5-1	TRBJ2-1
CASSQANTGELFF	TGTGCCAGCAGCCAAGCGAACACCGGGGAGCTGTTTTTT	NA	TRBV3-1/TRBV3-2	TRBJ2-2
CASSLATGKLFF	TGTGCCAGCAGCTTGGCCACAGGAAAACTGTTTTTT	NA	TRBV5-6	TRBJ1-4
CASSPGQVIYEQYF	TGTGCCAGCAGTCCGGGACAGGTTATCTACGAGCAGTACTTC	TRBD1	TRBV28	TRBJ2-7
CASSQGFPGGPDTQYF	TGTGCCAGCAGCCAAGGGTTTCCGGGGGGCCCAGATACGCAGTATTTT	NA	TRBV3-1/TRBV3-2	TRBJ2-3
CASSQSTGHHNSPLHF	TGCGCCAGCAGTCAATCGACAGGCCACCATAATTCACCCCTCCACTTT	NA	TRBV23-1	TRBJ1-6
CASSLERGRETQYF	TGTGCCAGCAGCTTGGAGAGGGGTCGGGAGACCCAGTACTTC	NA	TRBV11-2	TRBJ2-5
CASSRGEAYGYTF	TGTGCCAGCAGCCGGGGGGAGGCCTATGGCTACACCTTC	NA	TRBV27	TRBJ1-2
CASSRGAYNEQFF	TGTGCCAGTTCCCGGGGGGCCTACAATGAGCAGTTCTTC	TRBD2	TRBV6-6	TRBJ2-1
CASSVGQGWANEKLFF	TGTGCCAGCAGCGTAGGTCAGGGGTGGGCTAATGAAAAACTGTTTTTT	NA	TRBV9	TRBJ1-4
CASSPEGANTEAFF	TGTGCCAGCAGTCCCGAGGGAGCGAACACTGAAGCTTTCTTT	NA	TRBV28	TRBJ1-1
CASRSGTSSHGNQPQHF	TGTGCCAGCAGATCCGGGACCTCCAGTCATGGCAATCAGCCCCAGCATTTT	NA	TRBV2	TRBJ1-5
CASSQDHTGTGETQYF	TGTGCCAGCAGCCAAGACCACACCGGGACAGGGGAGACCCAGTACTTC	TRBD1	TRBV4-2	TRBJ2-5